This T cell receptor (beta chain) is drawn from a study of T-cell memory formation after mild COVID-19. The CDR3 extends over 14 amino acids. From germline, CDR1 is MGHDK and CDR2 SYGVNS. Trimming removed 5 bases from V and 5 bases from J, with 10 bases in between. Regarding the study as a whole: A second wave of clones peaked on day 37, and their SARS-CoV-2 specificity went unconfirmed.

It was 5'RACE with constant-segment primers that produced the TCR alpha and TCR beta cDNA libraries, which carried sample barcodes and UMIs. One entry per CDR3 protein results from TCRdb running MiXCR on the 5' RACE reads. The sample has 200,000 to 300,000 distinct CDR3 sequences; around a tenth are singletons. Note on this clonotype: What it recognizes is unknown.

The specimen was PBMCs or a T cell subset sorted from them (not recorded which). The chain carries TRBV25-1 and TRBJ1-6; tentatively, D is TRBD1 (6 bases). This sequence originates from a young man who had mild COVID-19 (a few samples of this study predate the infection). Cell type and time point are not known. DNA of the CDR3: TGTGCCAGCAGTTGGACAGTTCATAATTCACCCCTCCACTTT. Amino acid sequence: CASSWTVHNSPLHF.